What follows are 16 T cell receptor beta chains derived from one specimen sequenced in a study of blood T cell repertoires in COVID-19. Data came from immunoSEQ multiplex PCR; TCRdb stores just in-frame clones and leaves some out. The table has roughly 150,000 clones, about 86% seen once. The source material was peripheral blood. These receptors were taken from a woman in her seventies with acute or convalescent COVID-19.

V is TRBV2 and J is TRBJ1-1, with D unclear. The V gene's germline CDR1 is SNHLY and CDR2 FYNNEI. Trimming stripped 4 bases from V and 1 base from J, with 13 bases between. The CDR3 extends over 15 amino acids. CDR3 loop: CASSAQLGRNTEAFF. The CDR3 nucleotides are TGTGCCAGCAGTGCCCAATTAGGGAGGAACACTGAAGCTTTCTTT.

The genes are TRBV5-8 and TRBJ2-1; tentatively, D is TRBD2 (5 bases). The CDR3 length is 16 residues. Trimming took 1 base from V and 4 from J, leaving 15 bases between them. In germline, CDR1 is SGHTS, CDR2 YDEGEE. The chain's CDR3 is CASSLMVGVGYNEQFF. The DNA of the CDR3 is TGTGCCAGCAGCTTGATGGTCGGGGTGGGGTACAATGAGCAGTTCTTC.

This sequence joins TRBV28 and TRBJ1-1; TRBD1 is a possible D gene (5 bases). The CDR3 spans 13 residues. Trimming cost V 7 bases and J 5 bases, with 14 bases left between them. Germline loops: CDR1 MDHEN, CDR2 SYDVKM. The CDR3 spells CASKKGVVTEAFF. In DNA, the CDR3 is TGTGCCAGCAAAAAAGGGGTAGTTACTGAAGCTTTCTTT. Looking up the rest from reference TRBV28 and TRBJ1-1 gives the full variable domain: DVKVTQSSRYLVKRTGEKVFLECVQDMDHENMFWYRQDPGLGLRLIYFSYDVKMKEKGDIPEGYSVSREKKERFSLILESASTNQTSMYLCASKKGVVTEAFFGQGTRLTVV.

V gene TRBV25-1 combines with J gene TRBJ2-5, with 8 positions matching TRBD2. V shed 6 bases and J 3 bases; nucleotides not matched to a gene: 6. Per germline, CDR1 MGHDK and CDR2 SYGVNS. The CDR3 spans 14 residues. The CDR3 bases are TGTGCCAGCAGCACGGGACTAGTAAAAGAGACCCAGTACTTC. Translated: CASSTGLVKETQYF.

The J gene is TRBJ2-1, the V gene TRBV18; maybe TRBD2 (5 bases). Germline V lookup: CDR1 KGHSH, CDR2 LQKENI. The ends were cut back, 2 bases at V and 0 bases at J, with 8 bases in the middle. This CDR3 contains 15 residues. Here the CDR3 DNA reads TGTGCCAGCTCACCAATGGGGAGCTCCTACAATGAGCAGTTCTTC. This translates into CASSPMGSSYNEQFF.

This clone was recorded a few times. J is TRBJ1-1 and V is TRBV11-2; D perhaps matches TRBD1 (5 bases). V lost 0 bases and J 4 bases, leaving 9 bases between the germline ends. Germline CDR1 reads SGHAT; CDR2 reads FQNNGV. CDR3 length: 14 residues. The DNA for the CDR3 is TGTGCCAGCAGCTTAGACAGGGCTGGCACTGAAGCTTTCTTT. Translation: CASSLDRAGTEAFF.

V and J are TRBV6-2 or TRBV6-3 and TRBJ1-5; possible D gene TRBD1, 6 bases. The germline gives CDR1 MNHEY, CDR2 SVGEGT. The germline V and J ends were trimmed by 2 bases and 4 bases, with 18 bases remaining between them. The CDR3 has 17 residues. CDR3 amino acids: CASSYRPGGPGNQPQHF. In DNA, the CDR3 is TGTGCCAGCAGTTACCGACCCGGGGGGCCCGGGAATCAGCCCCAGCATTTT.

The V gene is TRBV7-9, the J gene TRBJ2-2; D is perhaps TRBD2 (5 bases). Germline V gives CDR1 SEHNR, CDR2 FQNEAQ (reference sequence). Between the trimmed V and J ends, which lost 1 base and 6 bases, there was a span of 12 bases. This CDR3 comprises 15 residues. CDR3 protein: CASSLGLIDAGELFF. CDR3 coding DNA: TGTGCCAGCAGCTTAGGACTAATTGACGCCGGGGAGCTGTTTTTT. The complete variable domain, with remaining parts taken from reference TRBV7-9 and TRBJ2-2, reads DTGVSQNPRHKITKRGQNVTFRCDPISEHNRLYWYRQTLGQGPEFLTYFQNEAQLEKSRLLSDRFSAERPKGSFSTLEIQRTEQGDSAMYLCASSLGLIDAGELFFGEGSRLTVL.

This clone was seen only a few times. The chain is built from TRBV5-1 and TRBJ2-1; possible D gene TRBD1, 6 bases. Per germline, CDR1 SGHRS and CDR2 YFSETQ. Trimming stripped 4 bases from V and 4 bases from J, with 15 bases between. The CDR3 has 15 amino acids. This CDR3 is CASSTSGHSYNEQFF. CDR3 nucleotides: TGCGCCAGCAGCACATCGGGACACTCATACAATGAGCAGTTCTTC.

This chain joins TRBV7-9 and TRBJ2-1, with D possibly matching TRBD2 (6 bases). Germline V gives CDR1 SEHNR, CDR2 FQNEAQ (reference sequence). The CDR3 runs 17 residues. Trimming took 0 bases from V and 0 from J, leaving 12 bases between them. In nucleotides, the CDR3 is TGTGCCAGCAGCTTAGCGGGGGGTGGACTCTCCTACAATGAGCAGTTCTTC. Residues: CASSLAGGGLSYNEQFF. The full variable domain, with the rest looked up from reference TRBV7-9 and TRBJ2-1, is DTGVSQNPRHKITKRGQNVTFRCDPISEHNRLYWYRQTLGQGPEFLTYFQNEAQLEKSRLLSDRFSAERPKGSFSTLEIQRTEQGDSAMYLCASSLAGGGLSYNEQFFGPGTRLTVL.

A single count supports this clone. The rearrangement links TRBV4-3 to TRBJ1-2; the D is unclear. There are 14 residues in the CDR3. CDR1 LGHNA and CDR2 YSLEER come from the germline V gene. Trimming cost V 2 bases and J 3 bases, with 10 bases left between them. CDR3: CASSQIQFDYGYTF. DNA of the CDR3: TGCGCCAGCAGCCAAATACAGTTCGACTATGGCTACACCTTC.

The CDR3 DNA follows: TGTGCCAGCCACCGGGACAGGGGGGGTTCACCCCTCCACTTT. This translates into CASHRDRGGSPLHF. The chain has TRBV6-5 and TRBJ1-6, with 11 nucleotides matching TRBD1. The CDR3 is made up of 14 amino acids. CDR1 MNHEY and CDR2 SVGAGI come from the germline V gene. The junction had 6 bases not matched to a gene; V was cut back by 8 bases and J by 9 bases.

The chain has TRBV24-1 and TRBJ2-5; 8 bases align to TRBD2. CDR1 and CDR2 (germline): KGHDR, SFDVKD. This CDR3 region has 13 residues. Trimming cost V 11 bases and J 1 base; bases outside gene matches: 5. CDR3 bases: TGTGCCAGATCCGGGACTAGCCAAGAGACCCAGTACTTC. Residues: CARSGTSQETQYF.

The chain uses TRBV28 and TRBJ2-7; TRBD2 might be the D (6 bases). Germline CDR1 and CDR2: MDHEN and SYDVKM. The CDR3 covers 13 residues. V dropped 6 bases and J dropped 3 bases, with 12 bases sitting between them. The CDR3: CASRLADGYEQYF. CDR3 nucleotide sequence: TGTGCCAGCAGACTAGCCGACGGCTACGAGCAGTACTTC. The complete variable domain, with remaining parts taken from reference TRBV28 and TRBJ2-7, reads DVKVTQSSRYLVKRTGEKVFLECVQDMDHENMFWYRQDPGLGLRLIYFSYDVKMKEKGDIPEGYSVSREKKERFSLILESASTNQTSMYLCASRLADGYEQYFGPGTRLTVT.

CDR3 coding DNA: TGTGCCAGCAGTGAATCAGGGGGGAGCGGCTATGGCTACACCTTC. Residues: CASSESGGSGYGYTF. The chain is built from TRBV6-1 and TRBJ1-2, with TRBD1 identical over 7 bases. The CDR3 consists of 15 residues. Germline V lookup: CDR1 MNHNS, CDR2 SASEGT. Trimming removed 2 bases from V and 4 bases from J; junction bases left unmatched: 7.

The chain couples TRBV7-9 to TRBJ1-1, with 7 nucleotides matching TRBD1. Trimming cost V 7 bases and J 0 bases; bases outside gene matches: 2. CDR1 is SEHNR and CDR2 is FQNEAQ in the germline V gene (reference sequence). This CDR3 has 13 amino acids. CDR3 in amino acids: CASTTGVNTEAFF. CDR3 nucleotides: TGTGCCAGCACCACAGGGGTGAACACTGAAGCTTTCTTT. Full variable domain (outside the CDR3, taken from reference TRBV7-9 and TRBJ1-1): DTGVSQNPRHKITKRGQNVTFRCDPISEHNRLYWYRQTLGQGPEFLTYFQNEAQLEKSRLLSDRFSAERPKGSFSTLEIQRTEQGDSAMYLCASTTGVNTEAFFGQGTRLTVV.